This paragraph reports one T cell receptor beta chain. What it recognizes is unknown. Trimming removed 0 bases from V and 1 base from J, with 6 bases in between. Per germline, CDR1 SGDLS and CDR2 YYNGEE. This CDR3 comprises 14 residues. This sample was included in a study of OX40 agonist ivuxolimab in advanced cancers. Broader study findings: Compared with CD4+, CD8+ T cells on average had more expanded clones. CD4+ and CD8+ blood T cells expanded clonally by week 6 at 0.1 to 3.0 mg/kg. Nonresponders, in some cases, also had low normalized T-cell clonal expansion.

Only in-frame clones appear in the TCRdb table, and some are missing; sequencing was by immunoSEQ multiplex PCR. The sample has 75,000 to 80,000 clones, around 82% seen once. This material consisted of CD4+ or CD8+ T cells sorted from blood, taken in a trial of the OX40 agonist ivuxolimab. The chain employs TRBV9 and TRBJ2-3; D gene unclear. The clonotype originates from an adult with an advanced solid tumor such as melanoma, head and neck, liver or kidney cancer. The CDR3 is CASSVGSRTDTQYF. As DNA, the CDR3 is TGTGCCAGCAGCGTAGGTTCCCGCACAGATACGCAGTATTTT.